This T cell receptor beta chain originates from a study of human T cells and chemical hapten exposure. Many counts were recorded for this clonotype. Unique molecular identifiers were linked by the library to individual cDNA molecules. Each CDR3 protein is one row after TCRdb ran MiXCR on the 5' RACE reads. The profile shows about 140,000 distinct CDR3 sequences, 4.1% of them singletons. The V and J ends lost 5 bases and 11 bases, in that order; junction bases with no gene match: 22. This CDR3 has 18 residues. Germline assignment: CDR1 SEHNR and CDR2 FQNEAQ (reference sequence). Extraction of total RNA was performed on unfractionated whole blood.

This receptor was taken from a female donor in good health. V usage is TRBV7-9 and J usage is TRBJ1-5; 9 bases are shared with TRBD1. The CDR3: CASSTTEPGQGESAAQHF. The CDR3 nucleotides read TGTGCCAGCAGCACTACAGAGCCGGGACAGGGTGAATCAGCGGCCCAGCATTTT.